The rows below give T cell receptor beta chains drawn from one sample of a study of T cell responses to AZD1222 COVID-19 vaccine. The data were produced by immunoSEQ multiplex PCR, yet TCRdb's version contains in-frame clones alone and is incomplete. The sample holds tens of thousands of clones, approximately 88% seen once. The sequences come from peripheral blood, collected on day 0 of AZD1222 vaccination. The receptors were gathered from an adult in good health. Both conserved end residues are part of each CDR3. The D gene is left open where the match is weak. Size is stated for part of the rows, as once, few or many counts, or as a class when the clone is expanded.

J gene | clone size | D gene | V gene | CDR3 length | CDR3 DNA | CDR3 protein
TRBJ2-7 | few | TRBD1 | TRBV30 | 16 | TGTGCCTGGAGTGTAGGGGACAGTCCTTACTCCTACGAGCAGTACTTC | CAWSVGDSPYSYEQYF
TRBJ2-2 | NA | NA | TRBV5-1 | 14 | TGCACCAGCAGCCCCGGAGTTTGGACCGGGGAGCTGTTTTTT | CTSSPGVWTGELFF
TRBJ2-7 | NA | TRBD2 | TRBV11-2 | 14 | TGTGCCAGCAGCTTACAGCTAGCGGACTACGAGCAGTACTTC | CASSLQLADYEQYF
TRBJ2-2 | NA | NA | TRBV4-1 | 13 | TGCGCCAGCAGCCAAGAGAGGGTAGGGGAGCTGTTTTTT | CASSQERVGELFF
TRBJ1-1 | NA | NA | TRBV18 | 13 | TGTGCCAGCTCACCAGACATGAACACTGAAGCTTTCTTT | CASSPDMNTEAFF
TRBJ2-6 | NA | NA | TRBV18 | 17 | TGTGCCAGCTCAAAAGGGCAACAAAACTCTGGGGCCAACGTCCTGACTTTC | CASSKGQQNSGANVLTF
TRBJ1-1 | NA | NA | TRBV6-5 | 14 | TGTGCCAGCAGCCCCAACAGGGTGAACACTGAAGCTTTCTTT | CASSPNRVNTEAFF
TRBJ2-7 | NA | NA | TRBV6-5 | 12 | TGTGCCAGCAGACAGGGTACCTACGAGCAGTACTTC | CASRQGTYEQYF
TRBJ2-3 | NA | NA | TRBV7-3 | 16 | TGTGCCAGCAGCTTAGGCGCCGACACTAGCACAGATACGCAGTATTTT | CASSLGADTSTDTQYF
TRBJ1-1 | NA | NA | TRBV18 | 20 | TGTGCCAGCTCACCCCTAATGGGCAGGGCAAGGGGTGTCGTCAACACTGAAGCTTTCTTT | CASSPLMGRARGVVNTEAFF
TRBJ1-4 | NA | NA | TRBV11-1 | 14 | TGTGCCAGCAGCCCGACGAATGTTAATGAAAAACTGTTTTTT | CASSPTNVNEKLFF